This TCR beta chain was recorded in a study of shared clonotypes between healthy human individuals. Looked up from germline, CDR1 is SGHVS and CDR2 is FQNEAQ. The CDR3 runs 14 residues. The V gene end was trimmed by 4 bases and the J gene end by 4 bases; junction bases not matched to a gene: 4. Profiled with immunoSEQ multiplex PCR; TCRdb holds only in-frame clones, not every one. The repertoire holds under 2,000,000 clones, with 85% to 95% as singletons. Naive CD8 populations comprised CD45RO-negative cells positively selected for CCR7, excluding terminally differentiated effector memory CD45RA+ cells.

This clonotype originated in a man younger than 30 in good health. Sequenced sample: naive CD8+ T cells sorted from blood. The V call is TRBV7-8, the J call TRBJ1-1; TRBD1 matches at 9 bases. Written as DNA, the CDR3 is TGTGCCAGCAGCTCGACAGGGGGTTTCACTGAAGCTTTCTTT. Protein product: CASSSTGGFTEAFF.